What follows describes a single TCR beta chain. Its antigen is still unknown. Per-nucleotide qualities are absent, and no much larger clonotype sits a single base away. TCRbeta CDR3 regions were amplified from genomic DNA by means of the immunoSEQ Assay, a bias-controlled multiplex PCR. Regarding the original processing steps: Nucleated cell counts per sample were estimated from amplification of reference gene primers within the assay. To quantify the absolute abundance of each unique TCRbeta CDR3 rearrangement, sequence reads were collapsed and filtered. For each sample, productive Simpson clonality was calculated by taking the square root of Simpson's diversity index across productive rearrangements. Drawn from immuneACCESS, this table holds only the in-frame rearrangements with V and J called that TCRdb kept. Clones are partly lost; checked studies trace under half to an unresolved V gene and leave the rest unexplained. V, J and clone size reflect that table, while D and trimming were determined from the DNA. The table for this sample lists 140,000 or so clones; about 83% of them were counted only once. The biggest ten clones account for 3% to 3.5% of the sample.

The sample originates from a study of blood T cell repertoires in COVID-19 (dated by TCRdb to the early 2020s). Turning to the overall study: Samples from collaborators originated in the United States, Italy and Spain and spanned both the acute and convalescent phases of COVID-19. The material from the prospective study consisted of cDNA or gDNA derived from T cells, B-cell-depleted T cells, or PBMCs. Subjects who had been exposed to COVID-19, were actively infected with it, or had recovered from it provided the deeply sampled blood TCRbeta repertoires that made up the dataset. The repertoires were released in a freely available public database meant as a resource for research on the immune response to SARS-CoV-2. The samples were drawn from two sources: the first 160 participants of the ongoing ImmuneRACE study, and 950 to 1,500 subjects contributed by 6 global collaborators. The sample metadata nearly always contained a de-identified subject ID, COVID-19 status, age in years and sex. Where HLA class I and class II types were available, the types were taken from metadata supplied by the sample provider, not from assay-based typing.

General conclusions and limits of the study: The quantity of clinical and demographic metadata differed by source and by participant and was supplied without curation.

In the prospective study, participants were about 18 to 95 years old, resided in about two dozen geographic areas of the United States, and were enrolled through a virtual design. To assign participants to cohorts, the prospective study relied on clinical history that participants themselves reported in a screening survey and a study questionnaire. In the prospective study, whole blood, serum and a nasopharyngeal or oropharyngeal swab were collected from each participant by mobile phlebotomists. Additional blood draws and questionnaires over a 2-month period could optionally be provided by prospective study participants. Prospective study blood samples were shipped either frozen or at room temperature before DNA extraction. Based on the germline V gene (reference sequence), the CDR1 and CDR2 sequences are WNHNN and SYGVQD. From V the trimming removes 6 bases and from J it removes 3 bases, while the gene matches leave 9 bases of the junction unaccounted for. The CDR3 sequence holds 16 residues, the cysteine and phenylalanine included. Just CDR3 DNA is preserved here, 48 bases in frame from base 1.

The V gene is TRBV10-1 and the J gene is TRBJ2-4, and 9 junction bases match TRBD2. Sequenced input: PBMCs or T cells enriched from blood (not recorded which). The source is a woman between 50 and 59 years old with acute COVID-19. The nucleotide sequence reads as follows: TGCGCCAGCAGAGGCGAGCGGGAGGTGGTCAAAAACATTCAGTACTTC. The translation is CASRGEREVVKNIQYF.